One sample yielded the 21 T cell receptor beta chains listed below, sequenced in a study of early T cells in non-severe SARS-CoV-2 infection. MiXCR, run by TCRdb on the 5' RACE reads, gives a single entry per CDR3 protein. The table has fewer than 45,000 distinct CDR3 sequences, 8% to 10% seen once. The sequencing input was whole blood. The receptor source for this set is an adult who was a healthcare worker with PCR-confirmed SARS-CoV-2 infection or an uninfected control (not recorded which).

In this sample, this clonotype turned up many times. The rearrangement joins TRBV11-2 to TRBJ1-1; tentative D call: TRBD1 (5 bases). Deletions cut 5 bases from V and 5 bases from J, with 18 bases between. The CDR3 loop spans 15 amino acids. Germline CDR1 is SGHAT and CDR2 is FQNNGV. In nucleotides, the CDR3 is TGTGCCAGCAGCCAGCTGGGGGGAGGGGAGACTGAAGCTTTCTTT. Its translation: CASSQLGGGETEAFF.

This clonotype was found many times. This rearrangement joins TRBV5-4 to TRBJ2-7; 8 bases agree with TRBD1. This CDR3 is 13 amino acids long. Trimming cost V 0 bases and J 5 bases; bases outside gene matches: 1. Per the germline V gene, CDR1 is SGHNT and CDR2 is YYREEE (reference sequence). CDR3: CASSLAGGNEQYF. CDR3 nucleotide sequence: TGTGCCAGCAGCTTGGCAGGGGGCAACGAGCAGTACTTC.

There are a few counts of this clonotype. The rearrangement links TRBV5-4 to TRBJ2-2; D is undetermined. V dropped 2 bases and J dropped 2 bases, with 13 bases sitting between them. The V gene's germline CDR1 is SGHNT and CDR2 YYREEE (reference sequence). This CDR3 comprises 16 residues. This chain's CDR3 is CASSFLSTINTGELFF. In DNA form, the CDR3 reads TGTGCCAGCAGCTTTTTATCCACGATCAACACCGGGGAGCTGTTTTTT. Based on the CDR3 plus reference TRBV5-4 and TRBJ2-2, the full variable domain is ETGVTQSPTHLIKTRGQQVTLRCSSQSGHNTVSWYQQALGQGPQFIFQYYREEENGRGNFPPRFSGLQFPNYSSELNVNALELDDSALYLCASSFLSTINTGELFFGEGSRLTVL.

This clonotype came up many times. The chain is built from TRBV7-6 and TRBJ2-1; unclear D gene. The CDR3 consists of 16 residues. CDR1 and CDR2 from the germline V gene are SGHVS and FNYEAQ. Trimming removed 10 bases at V and 0 bases at J, with 19 bases between. The CDR3 DNA reads as TGTGCCACCCAACCCTTTGCCGGTAGCTCCTACAATGAGCAGTTCTTC. It yields the protein CATQPFAGSSYNEQFF.

This clonotype has only one observation. V is TRBV11-1 and J is TRBJ1-6; TRBD1 aligns across 7 bases. V lost 4 bases to trimming and J lost 9 bases; unmatched junction nucleotides: 6. Germline loops: CDR1 SGHAT, CDR2 FQDESV (reference sequence). The CDR3 contains 14 residues. CDR3 nucleotide sequence: TGTGCCAGCAGCTCCAACAGGGGAACTTCACCCCTCCACTTT. Translating gives CASSSNRGTSPLHF.

This clonotype has a count of ten or more. The V and J genes are TRBV12-3 or TRBV12-4 and TRBJ2-7; TRBD1 matches 7 bases. This CDR3 region has 12 residues. With V trimmed by 4 bases and J by 6 bases, 3 bases remained unmatched. The CDR3 loop is CASSSTGVEQYF. CDR3 bases: TGTGCCAGCAGTTCCACAGGGGTCGAGCAGTACTTC.

At least ten counts were recorded for this clonotype. The chain joins TRBV6-1 to TRBJ2-5; 11 positions agree with TRBD2. The CDR3 runs to 14 residues. Germline V gene data show CDR1 as MNHNS and CDR2 as SASEGT. V lost 6 bases to trimming and J lost 5 bases; unmatched junction nucleotides: 5. The CDR3 coding sequence is TGTGCCAGCAGAATGACTAGCGGGGTTGAGACCCAGTACTTC. Residues: CASRMTSGVETQYF.

This clonotype was recorded many times. CDR3 sequence: CAISPGYDNSPLHF. CDR3 DNA: TGTGCCATCAGTCCAGGGTATGATAATTCACCCCTCCACTTT. This rearrangement joins TRBV10-3 to TRBJ1-6; D perhaps matches TRBD1 (5 bases). Germline CDR1 reads ENHRY; CDR2 reads SYGVKD. The CDR3 runs 14 residues. Trimming took off 5 bases at V and 5 bases at J, with 10 bases between the two ends.

This clonotype occurred many times. V usage is TRBV5-4 and J usage is TRBJ1-2; D is undetermined. Germline values: CDR1 SGHNT, CDR2 YYREEE (reference sequence). Trimming shortened V by 2 bases and J by 6 bases, and 8 bases separated the two germline ends. This CDR3 region has 12 residues. The CDR3 sequence is CASSFDLDGYTF. The CDR3 DNA reads TGTGCCAGCAGCTTTGATCTGGATGGCTACACCTTC.

This clonotype was counted many times. J is TRBJ2-7 and V is TRBV7-2; D is ambiguous. The CDR3 loop spans 14 amino acids. The germline V gene encodes CDR1 SGHTA and CDR2 FQGNSA. Trimming shortened V by 5 bases and J by 3 bases, and 14 bases separated the two germline ends. This CDR3 reads CASSPPGRSYEQYF. DNA of the CDR3: TGTGCCAGCAGCCCCCCCGGACGGAGCTACGAGCAGTACTTC.

The J gene is TRBJ2-5, the V gene TRBV6-5; 7 positions match TRBD2. CDR3 length: 15 residues. Germline assignment: CDR1 MNHEY and CDR2 SVGAGI. J gave up 1 base and V 1 base, and 3 bases lay outside the gene matches. CDR3 in DNA: TGTGCCAGCAGTTACTGGGGAGGGATCCAAGAGACCCAGTACTTC. Protein product: CASSYWGGIQETQYF.

The rearrangement links TRBV20-1 to TRBJ2-3; 7 bases match TRBD2. Germline CDR1 and CDR2: DFQATT and SNEGSKA (reference sequence). After removal of 5 bases from V and 0 bases from J, the junction contained 17 bases not matched to a gene. The CDR3 runs 18 residues. This CDR3 reads CSAHLILAGPTSTDTQYF. The CDR3 coding sequence is TGCAGTGCTCACTTGATTTTAGCGGGCCCCACTAGCACAGATACGCAGTATTTT.

The chain has TRBV6-1 and TRBJ2-3; 8 bases match TRBD2. There are 19 residues in the CDR3. Germline lookup yields CDR1 MNHNS and CDR2 SASEGT. V trimming: 2 bases; J trimming: 2 bases; junction bases outside the gene matches: 15. Written as DNA, the CDR3 is TGTGCCAGCAGTGAACCCTCAATCCAGGGACTAGGTGTCACAGATACGCAGTATTTT. Amino acid sequence: CASSEPSIQGLGVTDTQYF.

Comment on this clonotype: A much larger clone lies one base from this, so it may be a read error. The V and J genes are TRBV29-1 and TRBJ1-2; D gene unclear. V shed 6 bases and J shed 8 bases, with 13 bases lying between them. CDR1 is SQVTM, CDR2 ANQGSEA, per germline. The CDR3 totals 11 residues. CDR3 nucleotide sequence: TGCAGCGTAGAGCAACAGATGGGCTACACCTTC. The encoded protein is CSVEQQMGYTF.

This clonotype was picked up a small number of times. Here the CDR3 reads CASSQDTGAMATEAFF. As DNA, the CDR3 is TGCGCCAGCAGCCAAGATACGGGGGCCATGGCCACTGAAGCTTTCTTT. The genes are TRBV4-3 and TRBJ1-1; D is perhaps TRBD1 (6 bases). The V and J ends lost 0 bases and 4 bases respectively, with 15 bases between them. This CDR3 comprises 16 residues. CDR1 and CDR2 (germline): LGHNA, YSLEER.

In its sample, this clonotype was seen a few times. V and J are TRBV2 and TRBJ1-6; D call uncertain. Trimming took off 7 bases at V and 10 bases at J, with 11 bases between the two ends. The germline V gene has CDR1 SNHLY and CDR2 FYNNEI. This CDR3 is built from 12 residues. For the CDR3, the DNA is TGTGCCAGCACCCCCGAAAGATCACCCCTCCACTTT. As protein: CASTPERSPLHF.

This clonotype was recorded many times. V is TRBV20-1 and J is TRBJ1-1; no clear D. Germline V CDR1 and CDR2: DFQATT, SNEGSKA (reference sequence). The CDR3 has 12 amino acids. The V end lost 3 bases, the J end lost 7 bases, and 12 bases lay between the germline ends. This CDR3 is CSARRTGGEAFF. The CDR3 DNA follows: TGCAGTGCTAGGAGGACTGGCGGTGAAGCTTTCTTT.

This clonotype has only a few counts. This chain joins TRBV18 and TRBJ1-5; D is unresolved. CDR3 size: 13 residues. Trimming removed 2 bases at V and 0 bases at J, with 2 bases between. The germline gives CDR1 KGHSH, CDR2 LQKENI. CDR3 in amino acids: CASSPDSNQPQHF. The CDR3 DNA is TGTGCCAGCTCACCAGATAGCAATCAGCCCCAGCATTTT.

This clonotype was counted ten times or more. The chain links TRBV28 to TRBJ1-1; tentative D call: TRBD1 (5 bases). Germline V gene lookup returns CDR1 MDHEN and CDR2 SYDVKM. With 6 bases removed from V and 6 bases from J, the gap between germline ends came to 11 bases. This CDR3 contains 12 residues. CDR3 bases: TGTGCCAGCAGCCAGGGCGACTCTGAAGCTTTCTTT. Translating gives CASSQGDSEAFF.

This clonotype was detected ten times or more. The chain links TRBV6-1 to TRBJ2-7; D is undetermined. CDR1 and CDR2 (germline): MNHNS, SASEGT. The CDR3 spans 14 residues. V lost 2 bases and J lost 3, with 11 bases in between. CDR3 nucleotides: TGTGCCAGCAGTGAAATATGGCGGAACTACGAGCAGTACTTC. Translating it yields CASSEIWRNYEQYF.

This clonotype was observed at least ten times. CDR3 DNA sequence: TGTGCCAGCAGTGCAGGGGGCTCAAATAATTCACCCCTCCACTTT. It yields the protein CASSAGGSNNSPLHF. The genes are TRBV6-4 and TRBJ1-6, with 8 bases aligning to TRBD1. The CDR3 is made up of 15 amino acids. V shed 4 bases and J 5 bases; nucleotides not matched to a gene: 4. Looked up from germline, CDR1 is MRHNA and CDR2 is SNTAGT.